The present TCR beta chain was sequenced within a study of shared clonotypes between healthy human individuals (dated by TCRdb to 2018 to 2020). At the level of the whole study: The cohort comprised a couple of women and a few men aged 18 to 49 years. For each donor, three plates each were used for CD4 naive and CD4 memory, two plates were used for CD8 naive, and one plate was used for CD8 memory. Between about 0.8 and 9 billion PBMCs per donor were obtained by leukapheresis. The study deeply sequenced blood TCR repertoires of 5 or 6 healthy adults to estimate repertoire size and the extent of clonotype sharing between individuals. Different laboratories and diverse techniques were used to prepare libraries and sequence TCR repertoires, to increase sequencing depth and limit assay-specific biases. Beyond this particular receptor, the publication reports: Compared with non-shared clonotypes, clonotypes shared by all four sorted-subset donors had higher generation probabilities. Even with the large sequencing depth, rarefaction of the sorted-subset datasets indicated that sequencing was incomplete. Pairwise subsampling indicated that sequencing depth was expected to affect the degree of clonotype sharing among donors. Because the study included a small number of donors, the genetic and exposure-history diversity represented was limited. Naive subsets generally had larger estimated clonotype richness than memory subsets did. Sampling was restricted to blood, and TCR repertoires in tissue are likely to differ from TCR repertoires in blood. When a handful of donors were compared, the shared fraction of clonotypes was about 5.5% for naive CD4, about 4% for naive CD8, roughly 2.3% for memory CD4, and 0.35% to 0.4% for memory CD8.

The CDR3 sequence holds 14 residues, the cysteine and phenylalanine included. The only DNA kept is the CDR3, 42 bases in frame from the first base. From the germline V gene, CDR1 is MNHEY and CDR2 is SVGAGI. V and J lose 5 bases and 0 bases, and a span of 9 bases separates them. The sample holds one count of this clone. No cognate antigen has been identified for it. Base quality data are lacking; no much larger clone is found one base away. Using the deep immunoSEQ assay, multiplex PCR amplified TCR CDR3 regions from genomic DNA. For each cell subset, the extracted genomic DNA was distributed evenly across all wells of several immunoSEQ 96-well plates, and each plate served as one replicate. Each replicate PCR for sorted subsets received about 180 ng genomic DNA, equal to tens of thousands of T cell genomes. The purified libraries were quantified using a Qubit 3.0 fluorometer, sized with a Bioanalyzer 2100, and then quantified again using the KAPA Library Quantification kit. A separate single-read 150-cycle Illumina NextSeq 550 flow cell was used to sequence each immunoSEQ 96-well plate. The study's processing was this. Because the immunoSEQ output held only junctional sequences and lacked quality scores, the filtering could not match the filtering applied to full-length reads. To assign V/J genes and CDR3, sequences were annotated using PyIR, a Python wrapper for IgBLAST v1.9, with IMGT germline references. Reads were removed for weak V/J assignments (E-value above 1e-6), missing CDR3, stop codons, out-of-frame junctions, or ambiguous translated residues. V3J clonotypes were defined as sequences sharing the same inferred V gene, J gene, and CDR3 amino acid sequence. The percentage overlap between two repertoires was calculated by dividing the number of shared unique clonotypes by the size of the smaller repertoire. Three approaches were used to assess repertoire richness: RTK rarefaction, the Chao1 estimator, and Recon v2.1 estimates of unobserved clonotypes. For all TCRbeta clonotypes obtained by the gDNA method from a few donors, generation probabilities were computed with OLGA. TCRdb obtained this table from immuneACCESS and retained in-frame rearrangements with V and J assigned. These tables miss some clones; where compared with another copy, unresolved V genes account for less than half of the shortfall, and the remainder is unexplained. The DNA gave D and trimming, while V, J and clone size come from that table. Within this sample are roughly 1,800,000 clones, with roughly 95% of them counted one time only. The ten most abundant clones make up 1% to 1.5% of the sample.

CD8 naive samples consisted of CD45RO-negative cells that were positively selected for CCR7, yielding a CD45RA+CCR7+ population without TemRA cells. Healthy HIV-negative adults with no recently reported acute infections or vaccinations were included as donors. All donors were Caucasian adults living in Nashville, Tennessee, USA. After blood collection by leukapheresis, PBMCs were isolated using Ficoll-Histopaque density gradient centrifugation and then cryopreserved in the vapor phase of liquid nitrogen. Analytical flow cytometry was used to check the purity and quantity of each magnetically sorted T cell population. Genomic DNA was isolated from every sorted fraction and measured by UV absorbance on a Nanodrop 2000c.

The V and J segments used are TRBV6-5 and TRBJ2-3; the D gene may be TRBD1 or TRBD2, since each aligns over 5 bases. The sequenced material came from naive CD8+ T cells sorted from blood. The sample's cell subset or site label, decoded: CD45RA+CCR7+. This sequence was found in a man between 18 and 35 years old in good health. The DNA sequence reads TGTGCCAGCAGTCACCGGGACAGCACAGATACGCAGTATTTT. Its amino acids are CASSHRDSTDTQYF.